This TCR beta chain is from a study of glioma-infiltrating T cells after dendritic cell vaccination. Study summary: Patients had newly diagnosed or recurrent glioblastoma and received dendritic cell vaccines. Dendritic cells derived from monocytes and pulsed with autologous tumor lysate formed the vaccine.

Assay: immunoSEQ multiplex PCR; the TCRdb copy retains only in-frame clones and omits some. The repertoire holds roughly 70,000 clones, over 75% seen once, with approximately 2.3% in the top ten. There are 14 residues in the CDR3. Trimming cost V 4 bases and J 0 bases, with 7 bases left between them. Germline V gives CDR1 MNHEY, CDR2 SMNVEV (reference sequence). Selection required adequate fresh-frozen tumor tissue plus more than two years' survival data. All glioblastoma patients lacked an isocitrate dehydrogenase mutation. The chain links TRBV27 to TRBJ1-5; a possible D gene is TRBD1 (6 bases). This sequence was found in a human donor with glioblastoma. The sample consisted of blood, taken before dendritic cell vaccination. The CDR3 spells CASSYRDSNQPQHF. The CDR3 bases are TGTGCCAGCAGTTACAGGGATAGCAATCAGCCCCAGCATTTT.